Shown below are 14 T cell receptor beta chains from a single sample sequenced in a study of shared clonotypes between healthy human individuals. The naive CD8 population came from CD45RO-negative cells selected for CCR7, without terminally differentiated effector memory CD45RA+ cells. The repertoire was sequenced with immunoSEQ multiplex PCR; TCRdb's copy has only in-frame clones and lacks some. The sample records about 680,000 clones, about 90% being singletons. Sequencing was performed on naive CD8+ T cells sorted from blood. The receptors here all came from a man younger than 40 in good health.

This sequence joins TRBV7-9 and TRBJ2-2; 8 bases match TRBD2. V was clipped by 2 bases and J by 5 bases; unmatched bases: 4. In germline, CDR1 is SEHNR, CDR2 FQNEAQ (reference sequence). This CDR3 spans 15 amino acids. The CDR3: CASSLSAGATGELFF. In DNA form, the CDR3 reads TGTGCCAGCAGCTTATCAGCGGGAGCGACCGGGGAGCTGTTTTTT.

The chain recombines TRBV9 with TRBJ2-1; D is possibly TRBD2 (5 bases). V lost 4 bases to trimming and J lost 12 bases, with 17 bases between them. The CDR3 has 13 residues. The germline CDR1 and CDR2 sequences are SGDLS and YYNGEE. CDR3 protein: CASSRSQADVQFF. The CDR3, as DNA: TGTGCCAGCAGCCGCAGCCAAGCGGACGTGCAGTTCTTC.

This clone was seen just once. This sequence joins TRBV30 and TRBJ2-7, with D unresolved. V dropped 0 bases and J dropped 2 bases, with 8 bases sitting between them. The length of the CDR3 is 13 residues. CDR1 and CDR2 (germline): GTSNPN, SVGIG (reference sequence). The CDR3 region has the DNA TGTGCCTGGAGTGTCGGCAGCGCCTACGAGCAGTACTTC. Residues: CAWSVGSAYEQYF. Looking up the rest from reference TRBV30 and TRBJ2-7 gives the full variable domain: SQTIHQWPATLVQPVGSPLSLECTVEGTSNPNLYWYRQAAGRGLQLLFYSVGIGQISSEVPQNLSASRPQDRQFILSSKKLLLSDSGFYLCAWSVGSAYEQYFGPGTRLTVT.

This clone was picked up a small number of times. This chain uses TRBV5-1 with TRBJ2-7; possibly TRBD2 for D (5 bases). Trimming shortened V by 0 bases and J by 6 bases, and 10 bases separated the two germline ends. Germline V gene sequence: CDR1 SGHRS, CDR2 YFSETQ. The CDR3 is made up of 13 amino acids. The CDR3 reads CASSLGASLEQYF. The DNA for the CDR3 is TGCGCCAGCAGCTTGGGGGCTAGCCTCGAGCAGTACTTC.

This clone was seen just once. V and J are TRBV6-1 and TRBJ2-1; D gene ambiguous. Germline CDR1 and CDR2: MNHNS and SASEGT. This CDR3 spans 13 amino acids. Between the trimmed V and J ends, which lost 9 bases and 4 bases, there was a span of 13 bases. CDR3 nucleotide sequence: TGTGCCAGGGTTAAGGGCAGGTACAATGAGCAGTTCTTC. This encodes CARVKGRYNEQFF.

This chain connects TRBV27 to TRBJ2-7; D possibly corresponds to TRBD2 (5 bases). With 5 bases removed from V and 3 bases from J, the gap between germline ends came to 14 bases. The length of the CDR3 is 14 residues. CDR1 is MNHEY, CDR2 SMNVEV, per germline (reference sequence). The CDR3 sequence: CASSRRGPNYEQYF. The DNA of the CDR3 is TGTGCCAGCAGTCGCAGAGGGCCCAACTACGAGCAGTACTTC.

The chain carries TRBV6-6 and TRBJ2-3; the D gene is possibly TRBD1 (5 bases). From germline, CDR1 is MNHNY and CDR2 SVGAGI (reference sequence). The CDR3 contains 11 residues. The CDR3 sequence: CGTNSWDTQYF. CDR3 nucleotide sequence: TGTGGGACAAATTCATGGGATACGCAGTATTTT.

The chain joins TRBV9 to TRBJ2-1, with TRBD2 matching over 8 bases. CDR1 is SGDLS, CDR2 YYNGEE, per germline. The CDR3 extends over 12 amino acids. J gave up 9 bases and V 4 bases, and 3 bases lay outside the gene matches. For the CDR3, the DNA is TGTGCCAGCAGCCCGGGGGGGCGTGAGCAGTTCTTC. Its protein is CASSPGGREQFF.

For this clone: Being one base from a much bigger clone, this may be a read error. This chain uses TRBV29-1 with TRBJ2-1; 10 nucleotides agree with TRBD2. The CDR3 runs to 17 residues. The V segment lost 1 base and the J segment 2 bases; nucleotides outside the gene matches: 8. Looked up from germline, CDR1 is SQVTM and CDR2 is ANQGSEA. The DNA of the CDR3 is TGCAGCGTTGAAGGAGGGCGAGCGGGAGGGCCCTACAATGAGCAGTTCTTC. It translates to CSVEGGRAGGPYNEQFF.

The table lists this clone with a few counts. The V gene is TRBV10-3, the J gene TRBJ2-5; the D gene is possibly TRBD1 (6 bases). Trimming stripped 3 bases from V and 1 base from J, with 15 bases between. The germline gives CDR1 ENHRY, CDR2 SYGVKD. This CDR3 is built from 16 residues. CDR3 in amino acids: CAISESSGTSQETQYF. As DNA, the CDR3 is TGTGCCATCAGTGAATCTTCAGGGACAAGCCAAGAGACCCAGTACTTC.

V usage is TRBV28 and J usage is TRBJ2-7; weak D call: TRBD2 (5 bases). The ends were cut back, 4 bases at V and 7 bases at J, with 23 bases in the middle. The CDR3 totals 16 residues. The germline CDR1 and CDR2 sequences are MDHEN and SYDVKM. The CDR3 here is CASSSLWVKDGEEQYF. Written as DNA, the CDR3 is TGTGCCAGCAGTTCCCTGTGGGTGAAGGACGGGGAAGAGCAGTACTTC.

A note on this clone: A much larger clone sits a single nucleotide away, making a read error possible. Additional DNA sequences in this sample encode the identical CDR3. V and J are TRBV7-9 and TRBJ2-7; D gene unclear. CDR1 is SEHNR and CDR2 is FQNEAQ in the germline V gene (reference sequence). The CDR3 extends over 13 amino acids. The V gene lost 2 bases and the J gene lost 0 bases, with 5 bases spanning the gap. CDR3 residues: CASSLPSSYEQYF. CDR3 bases: TGTGCCAGCAGCTTACCTAGCTCCTACGAGCAGTACTTC.

A single count supports this clone. V is TRBV28 and J is TRBJ2-7; TRBD1 is a possible D gene (6 bases). The CDR3 extends over 16 amino acids. CDR1 and CDR2 (germline): MDHEN, SYDVKM. Trimming took off 6 bases at V and 5 bases at J, with 23 bases between the two ends. In nucleotides, the CDR3 is TGTGCCAGCAGCTCTACTCCCAGGGGAGTCAGCGACGAGCAGTACTTC. Translated, it gives CASSSTPRGVSDEQYF.

The gene calls are TRBV5-6 and TRBJ2-5; TRBD1 agrees at 10 bases. The CDR3 spans 14 residues. Germline V CDR1 and CDR2: SGHDT, YYEEEE. The V segment lost 3 bases and the J segment 6 bases; nucleotides outside the gene matches: 5. CDR3 residues: CASSSGQGIKTQYF. In DNA form, the CDR3 reads TGTGCCAGCAGCTCGGGACAGGGGATTAAGACCCAGTACTTC. Full variable domain (outside the CDR3, taken from reference TRBV5-6 and TRBJ2-5): DAGVTQSPTHLIKTRGQQVTLRCSPKSGHDTVSWYQQALGQGPQFIFQYYEEEERQRGNFPDRFSGHQFPNYSSELNVNALLLGDSALYLCASSSGQGIKTQYFGPGTRLLVL.